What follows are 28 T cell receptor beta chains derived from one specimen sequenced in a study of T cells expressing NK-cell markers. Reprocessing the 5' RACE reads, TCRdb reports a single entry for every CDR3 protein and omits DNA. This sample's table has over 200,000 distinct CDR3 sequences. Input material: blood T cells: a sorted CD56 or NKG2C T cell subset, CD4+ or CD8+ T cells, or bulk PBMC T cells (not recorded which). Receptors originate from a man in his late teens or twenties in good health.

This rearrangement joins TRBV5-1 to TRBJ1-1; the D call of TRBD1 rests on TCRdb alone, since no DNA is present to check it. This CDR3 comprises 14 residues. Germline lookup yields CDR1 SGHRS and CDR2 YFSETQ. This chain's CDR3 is CASSVQGAWTEAFF.

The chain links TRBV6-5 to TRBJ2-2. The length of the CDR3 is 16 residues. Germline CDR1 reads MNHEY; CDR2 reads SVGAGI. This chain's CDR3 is CASSSRLPTVTGELFF.

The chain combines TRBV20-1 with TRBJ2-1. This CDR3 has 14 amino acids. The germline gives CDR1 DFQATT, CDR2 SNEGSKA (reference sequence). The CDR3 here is CSARVTDLYNEQFF.

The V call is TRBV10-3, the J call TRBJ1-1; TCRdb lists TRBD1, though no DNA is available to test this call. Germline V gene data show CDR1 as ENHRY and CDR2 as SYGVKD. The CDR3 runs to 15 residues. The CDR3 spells CAIRKGGGGNTEAFF.

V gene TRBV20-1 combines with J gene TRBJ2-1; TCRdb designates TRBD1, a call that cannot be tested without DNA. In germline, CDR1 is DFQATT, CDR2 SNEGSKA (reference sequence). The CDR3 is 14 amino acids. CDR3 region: CSADAWTEYNEQFF.

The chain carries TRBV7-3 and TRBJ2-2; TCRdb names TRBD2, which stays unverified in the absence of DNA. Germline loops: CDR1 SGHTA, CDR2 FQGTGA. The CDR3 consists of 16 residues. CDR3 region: CASSLTGTSNTGELFF.

The CDR3 is CSARALTGDNQPQHF. V gene TRBV20-1 combines with J gene TRBJ1-5; absent DNA, TCRdb's TRBD1 call cannot be checked. The germline CDR1 and CDR2 sequences are DFQATT and SNEGSKA (reference sequence). The CDR3 loop spans 15 amino acids.

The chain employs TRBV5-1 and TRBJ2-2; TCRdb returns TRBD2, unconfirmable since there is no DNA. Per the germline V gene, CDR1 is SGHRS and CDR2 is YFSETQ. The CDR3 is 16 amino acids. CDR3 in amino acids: CASSLTSGINTGELFF.

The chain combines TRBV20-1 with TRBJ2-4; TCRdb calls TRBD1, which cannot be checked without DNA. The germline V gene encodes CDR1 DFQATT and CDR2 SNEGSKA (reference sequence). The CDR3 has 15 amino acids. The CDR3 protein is CSADTGLSAKNIQYF.

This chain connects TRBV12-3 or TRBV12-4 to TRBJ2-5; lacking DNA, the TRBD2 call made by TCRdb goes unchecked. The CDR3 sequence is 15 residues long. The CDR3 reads CASSFVKRAGETQYF.

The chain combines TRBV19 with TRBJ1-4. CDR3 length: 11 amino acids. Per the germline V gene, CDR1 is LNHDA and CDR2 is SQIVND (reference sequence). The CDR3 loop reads CASSFQEKLFF.

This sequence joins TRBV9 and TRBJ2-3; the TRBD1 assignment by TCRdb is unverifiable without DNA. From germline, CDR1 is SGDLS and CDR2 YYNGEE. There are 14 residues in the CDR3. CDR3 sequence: CASSVSGFTDTQYF. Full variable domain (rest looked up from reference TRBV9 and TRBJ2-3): DSGVTQTPKHLITATGQRVTLRCSPRSGDLSVYWYQQSLDQGLQFLIQYYNGEERAKGNILERFSAQQFPDLHSELNLSSLELGDSALYFCASSVSGFTDTQYFGPGTRLTVL.

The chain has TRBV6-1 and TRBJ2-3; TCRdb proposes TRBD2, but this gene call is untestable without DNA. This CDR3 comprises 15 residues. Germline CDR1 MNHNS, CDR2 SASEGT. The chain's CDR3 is CASIGTSGIADTQYF.

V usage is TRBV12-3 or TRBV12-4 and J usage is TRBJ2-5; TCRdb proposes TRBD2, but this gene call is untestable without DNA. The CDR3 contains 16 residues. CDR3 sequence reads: CASTLGLAGSQETQYF.

CDR3 amino acids: CASSLQGETQYF. The gene calls are TRBV12-3 or TRBV12-4 and TRBJ2-5; TCRdb names TRBD1, which stays unverified in the absence of DNA. The CDR3 is 12 residues long.

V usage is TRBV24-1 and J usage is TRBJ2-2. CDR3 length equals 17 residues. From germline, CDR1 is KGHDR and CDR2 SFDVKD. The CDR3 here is CATSGVGRTINTGELFF.

CDR3 sequence reads: CASSVGGYPNEKLFF. The chain uses TRBV9 and TRBJ1-4. CDR3 length: 15 amino acids. Germline CDR1 and CDR2: SGDLS and YYNGEE.

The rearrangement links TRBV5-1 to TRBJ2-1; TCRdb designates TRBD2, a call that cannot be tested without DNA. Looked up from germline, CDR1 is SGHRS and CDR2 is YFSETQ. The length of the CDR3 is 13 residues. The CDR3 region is CASSSTPGPEQFF.

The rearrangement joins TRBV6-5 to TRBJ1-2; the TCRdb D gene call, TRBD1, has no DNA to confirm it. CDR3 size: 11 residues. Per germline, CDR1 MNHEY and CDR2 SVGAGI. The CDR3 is CASGRGRGYTF.

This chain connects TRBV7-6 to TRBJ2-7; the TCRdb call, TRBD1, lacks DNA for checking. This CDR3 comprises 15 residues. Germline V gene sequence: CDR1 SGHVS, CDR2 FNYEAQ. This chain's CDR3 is CASSLAREAHYEQYF. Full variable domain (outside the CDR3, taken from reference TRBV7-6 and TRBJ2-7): GAGVSQSPRYKVTKRGQDVALRCDPISGHVSLYWYRQALGQGPEFLTYFNYEAQQDKSGLPNDRFSAERPEGSISTLTIQRTEQRDSAMYRCASSLAREAHYEQYFGPGTRLTVT.

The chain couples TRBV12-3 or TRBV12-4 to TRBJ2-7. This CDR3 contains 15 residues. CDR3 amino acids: CASSFVAAISYEQYF.

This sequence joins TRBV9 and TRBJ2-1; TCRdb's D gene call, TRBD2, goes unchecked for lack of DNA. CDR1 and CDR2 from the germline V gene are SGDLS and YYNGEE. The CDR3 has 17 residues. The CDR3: CASSVGNPGALYNEQFF.

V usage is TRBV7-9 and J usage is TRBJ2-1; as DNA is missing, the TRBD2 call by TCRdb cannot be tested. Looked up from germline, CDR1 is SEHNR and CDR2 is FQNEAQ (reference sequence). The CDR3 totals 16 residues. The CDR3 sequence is CASSFQAGGGYNEQFF.

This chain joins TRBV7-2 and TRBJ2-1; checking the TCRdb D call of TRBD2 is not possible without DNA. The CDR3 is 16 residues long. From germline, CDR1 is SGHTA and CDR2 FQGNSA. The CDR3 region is CASSLLVGLAGGEQFF.

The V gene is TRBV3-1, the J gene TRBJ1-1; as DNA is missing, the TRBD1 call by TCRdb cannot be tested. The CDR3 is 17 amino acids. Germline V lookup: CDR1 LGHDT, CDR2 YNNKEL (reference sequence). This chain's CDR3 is CASTGSQGQGPLAEAFF.

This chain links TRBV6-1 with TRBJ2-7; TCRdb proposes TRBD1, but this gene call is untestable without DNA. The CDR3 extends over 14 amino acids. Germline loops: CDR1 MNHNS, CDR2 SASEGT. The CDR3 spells CASRFAGEGYEQYF.

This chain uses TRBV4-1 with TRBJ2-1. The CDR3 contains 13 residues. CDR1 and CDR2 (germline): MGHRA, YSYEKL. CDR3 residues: CASSLGVSNEQFF.

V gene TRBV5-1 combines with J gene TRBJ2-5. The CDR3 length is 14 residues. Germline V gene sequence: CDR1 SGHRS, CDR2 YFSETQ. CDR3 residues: CASSPARSQETQYF.